The clone carrying this T cell receptor beta chain showed up just a few times. Its antigen is unidentified. Combining iRepertoire HTBI primers with Arm-PCR of CDR3 regions, the authors built TCR beta libraries. MiXCR, applied by TCRdb to the multiplex PCR reads, yields one record per CDR3 protein. This table holds roughly 510,000 distinct CDR3 sequences, about 16% found once. This specimen comes from a study of regulatory T cells in long-lasting Graves disease. Whole-study results and caveats: Persistent disease samples used TRBV28, TRBJ1-2 and TRBJ2-5 preferentially. TCR diversity was lower in persistent Graves' patients (versus newly diagnosed ones).

Time point in this sample: newly diagnosed GD, antithyroid drugs for less than 3 months. PBMC-derived RNA was used for the TCR library. Trimming at V came to 8 bases and at J to 5 bases, leaving 4 bases not matched to a gene. The CDR3 has 14 amino acids. Looked up from germline, CDR1 is SGDLS and CDR2 is YYNGEE. This sample also belongs to another study, concerning T cells in Graves' hyperthyroidism and ophthalmopathy.

This sequence originates from a man between 18 and 29 years old with Graves disease. Specimen: peripheral blood mononuclear cells (PBMCs), collected at new diagnosis, from a patient treated with antithyroid drugs. The rearrangement joins TRBV9 to TRBJ2-1, with 13 bases identical to TRBD2. This CDR3 reads CARLAGGPDNEQFF. The CDR3 coding sequence is TGTGCCAGACTAGCGGGAGGGCCGGACAATGAGCAGTTCTTC.